A selection of T cell receptor beta chains follows, all from one sample in a study of shared clonotypes between healthy human individuals. Generated by immunoSEQ multiplex PCR, the TCRdb table keeps only in-frame clones and is missing some. This table holds around 1,000,000 clones, roughly 80% found once. The specimen was memory CD4+ T cells from PBMCs. All receptors come from a man between 18 and 35 years old in good health. Some clones in this sample may be carry-over from other donors' samples. Both conserved end residues are trimmed from each CDR3. The D gene is left open where the match is weak.

j_call,d_call,v_call,cdr3_aa
TRBJ1-2,-,TRBV6-5,ASRGTLSYGYT
TRBJ2-2,-,TRBV5-1,ASSEAGELF
TRBJ2-5,-,TRBV15,ATSRDGLAQETQY
TRBJ2-3,-,TRBV7-2,ASSRMAADTQY
TRBJ2-3,-,TRBV5-1,ASSASTREDTQY
TRBJ2-7,-,TRBV10-2,ASSEGRWSYEQY
TRBJ1-4,TRBD1,TRBV15,ATSRDQGARGEGEKLF
TRBJ2-1,-,TRBV6-1,ASSDQPMGNEQF
TRBJ1-2,TRBD1,TRBV5-1,ASSLAGGGYGYT
TRBJ2-3,TRBD2,TRBV6-5,ASSYSWTLAGDTQY
TRBJ2-2,-,TRBV13,ASSLVGGAGGELF
TRBJ2-7,-,TRBV7-8,ASSLESGEAYEQY
TRBJ1-3,-,TRBV30,AWSTGQGNTIY
TRBJ1-1,-,TRBV18,ASSYQGNTEAF
TRBJ1-3,-,TRBV5-1,ASSLALGSGNTIY
TRBJ1-2,TRBD1,TRBV7-3,ASSLLGTGTLDGYT
TRBJ2-1,TRBD1,TRBV5-8,ASSFGTGDTAYNEQF
TRBJ1-1,-,TRBV28,ASSLLGGTEAF
TRBJ2-7,-,TRBV28,ASSSPGAAYEQY
TRBJ2-7,TRBD2,TRBV5-1,ASSYGTSGSYEQY
TRBJ2-5,TRBD2,TRBV6-5,ASRRTSGRVETQY
TRBJ1-3,TRBD1,TRBV28,ASSFGAGGFSGNTIY
TRBJ2-5,-,TRBV4-1,ASSQDDRLQETQY
TRBJ2-7,TRBD2,TRBV5-4,ASSPGTSGISVEQY
TRBJ1-1,-,TRBV4-2,ASSQQGRTEAF
TRBJ2-1,TRBD1,TRBV27,GAGSGQGYNEQF
TRBJ2-5,-,TRBV2,ASTGRLEETQY
TRBJ2-2,-,TRBV5-1,ASSEQSPNRYTGELF
TRBJ1-2,TRBD1,TRBV7-9,ASSGGTASGYT
TRBJ2-3,-,TRBV19,ASSIRIRQFPYDTQY
TRBJ1-3,-,TRBV5-1,ASSSAGAGNTIY
TRBJ1-2,-,TRBV6-6,ASSYEVYGYT
TRBJ2-1,TRBD1,TRBV5-1,ASSFRDRGLNEQF
TRBJ1-3,-,TRBV13,ASSLYPEGMGNTIY
TRBJ2-1,-,TRBV6-5,ASSLQWSNHNEQF
TRBJ2-5,-,TRBV10-2,ASSAEQETQY
TRBJ2-7,TRBD2,TRBV4-1,ASSQDPGSGRAGEQY
TRBJ2-7,TRBD1,TRBV11-2,ASSFRTGQDEQY
TRBJ1-1,-,TRBV10-3,AISESTDFPEAF
TRBJ2-5,-,TRBV30,AWSGGETQY
TRBJ2-7,-,TRBV6-5,ASSPGTPSSYEQY
TRBJ1-2,-,TRBV28,ASSSLYGYT
TRBJ2-7,-,TRBV5-1,ASSLEIAHEQY
TRBJ2-1,-,TRBV4-1,ASSQGVMILNNEQF
TRBJ2-4,-,TRBV6-1,ASSGLDSLAKNIQY
TRBJ2-5,TRBD1,TRBV29-1,SVAGTGEETQY
TRBJ2-3,TRBD1,TRBV11-3,ASSPGQGEADTQY
TRBJ2-2,TRBD2,TRBV13,ASSSSSGRSYAGELF
TRBJ2-2,-,TRBV19,ASSIDTGLATGELF
TRBJ2-7,-,TRBV11-2,ASSLGGAQY
TRBJ1-2,TRBD1,TRBV11-2,ASSGRQGDGYT
TRBJ2-1,TRBD2,TRBV6-5,ASTQRGGEQF
TRBJ2-1,TRBD2,TRBV10-3,AISPTSGKQF
TRBJ2-7,-,TRBV4-2,ASSQDRVRGFGPREQY
TRBJ2-2,-,TRBV5-1,ASSLVLPNTGELF
TRBJ2-7,-,TRBV6-6,ASSYSRGSNEQY
TRBJ1-1,-,TRBV2,ASSVGRAEAF